This paragraph reports one T cell receptor beta chain. The sample originates from a study of blood T cell repertoires in COVID-19. TCRdb keeps only in-frame clones here, not all; method: immunoSEQ multiplex PCR. This sample yields approximately 170,000 clones, of which around 81% are seen a single time; about 11% belongs to the top ten. Material: peripheral blood. The receptor was derived from a man in his sixties with active or convalescent COVID-19.

For the CDR3, the DNA is TGTGCCAGCACCATACACTCTGGAAACACCATATATTTT. This encodes CASTIHSGNTIYF. J is TRBJ1-3 and V is TRBV3-1 (or the pseudogene TRBV3-2); D uncertain. The CDR3 runs 13 residues. The germline CDR1 and CDR2 sequences are LGHDT and YNNKEL (reference sequence). The ends were cut back, 7 bases at V and 0 bases at J, with 7 bases in the middle.